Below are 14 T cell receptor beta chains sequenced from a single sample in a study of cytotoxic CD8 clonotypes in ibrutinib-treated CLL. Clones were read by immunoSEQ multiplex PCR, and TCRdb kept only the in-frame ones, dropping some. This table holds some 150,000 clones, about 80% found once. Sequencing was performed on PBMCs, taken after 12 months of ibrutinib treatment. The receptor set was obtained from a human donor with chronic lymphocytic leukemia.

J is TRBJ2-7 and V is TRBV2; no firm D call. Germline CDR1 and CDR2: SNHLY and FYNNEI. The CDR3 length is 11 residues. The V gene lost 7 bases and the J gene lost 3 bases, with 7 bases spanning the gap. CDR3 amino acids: CASNRLYEQYF. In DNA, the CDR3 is TGTGCCAGCAATCGACTCTACGAGCAGTACTTC.

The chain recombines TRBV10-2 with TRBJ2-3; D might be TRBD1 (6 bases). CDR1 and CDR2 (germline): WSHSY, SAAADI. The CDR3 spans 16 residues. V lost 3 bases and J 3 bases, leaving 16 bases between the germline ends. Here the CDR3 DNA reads TGCGCCAGCAGTGACCCACAGGCCAGGGGAACAGATACGCAGTATTTT. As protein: CASSDPQARGTDTQYF.

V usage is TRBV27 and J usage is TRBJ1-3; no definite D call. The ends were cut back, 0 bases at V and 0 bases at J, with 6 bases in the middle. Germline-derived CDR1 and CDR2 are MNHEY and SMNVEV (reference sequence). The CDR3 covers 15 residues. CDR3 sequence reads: CASSLSYNSGNTIYF. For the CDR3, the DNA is TGTGCCAGCAGTTTATCTTACAACTCTGGAAACACCATATATTTT.

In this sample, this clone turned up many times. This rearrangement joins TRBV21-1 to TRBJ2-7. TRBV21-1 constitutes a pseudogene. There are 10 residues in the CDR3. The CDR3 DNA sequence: TGTGCCAGCACCGTACGTTGGCAGTACTTC. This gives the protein CASTVRWQYF.

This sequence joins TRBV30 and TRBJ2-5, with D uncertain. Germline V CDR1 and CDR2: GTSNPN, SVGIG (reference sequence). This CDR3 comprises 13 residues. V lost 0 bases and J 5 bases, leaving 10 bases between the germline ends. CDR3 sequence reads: CAWSVRDWETQYF. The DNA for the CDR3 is TGTGCCTGGAGTGTTCGCGATTGGGAGACCCAGTACTTC.

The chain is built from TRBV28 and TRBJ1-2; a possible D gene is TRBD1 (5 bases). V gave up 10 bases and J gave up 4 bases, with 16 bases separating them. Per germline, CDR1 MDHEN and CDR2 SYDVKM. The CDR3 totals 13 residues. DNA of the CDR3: TGTGCCACCATCCGGGGGTCCGTCTATGGCTACACCTTC. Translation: CATIRGSVYGYTF.

The CDR3 sequence is CASSWDGTSGSYEQYF. The CDR3 region has the DNA TGTGCCAGTAGTTGGGACGGGACTAGCGGGAGCTACGAGCAGTACTTC. The V call is TRBV19, the J call TRBJ2-7, with 14 bases fitting TRBD2. Germline lookup yields CDR1 LNHDA and CDR2 SQIVND (reference sequence). This CDR3 is 16 amino acids long. Trimming cost V 5 bases and J 3 bases; bases outside gene matches: 6.

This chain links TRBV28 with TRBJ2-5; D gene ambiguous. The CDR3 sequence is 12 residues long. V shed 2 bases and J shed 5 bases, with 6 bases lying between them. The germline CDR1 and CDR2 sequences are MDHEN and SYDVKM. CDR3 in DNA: TGTGCCAGCAGTTTAATCGGGGAGACCCAGTACTTC. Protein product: CASSLIGETQYF.

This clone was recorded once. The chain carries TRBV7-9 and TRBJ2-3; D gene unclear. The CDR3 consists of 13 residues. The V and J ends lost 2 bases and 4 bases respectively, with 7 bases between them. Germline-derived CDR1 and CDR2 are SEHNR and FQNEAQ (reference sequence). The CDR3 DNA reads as TGTGCCAGCAGCTTACGCTCGTCAGATACGCAGTATTTT. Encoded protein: CASSLRSSDTQYF.

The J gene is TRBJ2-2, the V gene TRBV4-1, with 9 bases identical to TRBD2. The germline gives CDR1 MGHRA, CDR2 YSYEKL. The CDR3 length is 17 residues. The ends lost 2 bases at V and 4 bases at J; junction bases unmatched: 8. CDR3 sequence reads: CASSQRGAGGSTGELFF. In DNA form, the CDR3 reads TGCGCCAGCAGCCAACGGGGAGCGGGAGGTTCCACCGGGGAGCTGTTTTTT.

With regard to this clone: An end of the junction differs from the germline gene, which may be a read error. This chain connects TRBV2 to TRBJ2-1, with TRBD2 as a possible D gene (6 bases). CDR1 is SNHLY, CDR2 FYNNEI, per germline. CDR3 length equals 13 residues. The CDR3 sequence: CASSWDSHNEQFF. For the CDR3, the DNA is TGTGCCAGCAGTTGGGACTCCCACAATGAGCAGTTCTTC.

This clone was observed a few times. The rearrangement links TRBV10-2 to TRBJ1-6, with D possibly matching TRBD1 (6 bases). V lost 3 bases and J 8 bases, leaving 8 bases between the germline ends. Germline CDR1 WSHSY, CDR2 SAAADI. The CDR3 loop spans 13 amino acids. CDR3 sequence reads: CASSEQGDSPLHF. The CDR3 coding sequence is TGCGCCAGCAGTGAACAGGGTGATTCACCCCTCCACTTT.

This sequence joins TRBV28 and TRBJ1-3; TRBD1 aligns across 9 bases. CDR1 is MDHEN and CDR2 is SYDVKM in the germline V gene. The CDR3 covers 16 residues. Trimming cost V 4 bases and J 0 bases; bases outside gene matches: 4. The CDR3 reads CASSWDREFSGNTIYF. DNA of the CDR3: TGTGCCAGCAGTTGGGACAGGGAATTCTCTGGAAACACCATATATTTT.

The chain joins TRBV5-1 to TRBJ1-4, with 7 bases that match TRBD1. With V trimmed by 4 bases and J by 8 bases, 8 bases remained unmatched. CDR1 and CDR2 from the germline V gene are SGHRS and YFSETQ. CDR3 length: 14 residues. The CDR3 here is CASSDDRVREKLFF. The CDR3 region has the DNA TGCGCCAGCAGCGACGACAGGGTTCGGGAAAAACTGTTTTTT.